This T cell receptor beta chain was identified during a study of a mutant IDH1 vaccine in newly diagnosed glioma. Study overall: Treated patients comprised 62.5% males and approximately 38% females, mean age roughly 43 years.

The study, taken as a whole, reports: Detectable vaccine-induced immune responses arose in 80% to 95% of patients.

This clone showed up just a few times. What it recognizes is unknown. Germline V gives CDR1 SGHDT, CDR2 YYEEEE. Trimming took off 1 base at V and 5 bases at J, with 16 bases between the two ends. CDR3 length: 15 residues. Sequencing used immunoSEQ multiplex PCR; TCRdb keeps in-frame clones, though not all of them. Among some 87,000 clones listed, 80% were seen once. Regarding time point: baseline, week 1 (first vaccination visit). Sample treatment: pre-vaccination baseline after standard-of-care therapy. The rearrangement joins TRBV5-6 to TRBJ2-7, with a possible D match to TRBD1 (6 bases). The TCR originated in a man aged 35-49 years with glioma. This specimen was PBMCs, taken from a glioma patient treated with radiotherapy, temozolomide or both. CDR3 coding DNA: TGTGCCAGCAGCTTGTTGGGCAGGGGTTCCGACGAGCAGTACTTC. This codes for CASSLLGRGSDEQYF.